The clone carrying this T cell receptor (beta chain) was picked up many times. The data are from a study of CDR3 diversity in severe acne. This CDR3 has 13 residues. V dropped 3 bases and J dropped 0 bases, with 5 bases sitting between them. Germline V lookup: CDR1 SGHTA, CDR2 FQGTGA. From the PCR reads, TCRdb called clonotypes with MiXCR, one entry per CDR3 protein. In the table there are under 100,000 distinct CDR3 sequences, roughly half of which are singletons. This TCR was recovered from a male donor in good health, serving as a control. The sample consisted of blood. The chain couples TRBV7-3 to TRBJ1-1; no clear D gene. CDR3: CASSLLVNTEAFF. DNA of the CDR3: TGTGCCAGCAGCTTGTTGGTGAACACTGAAGCTTTCTTT.